Below, 4 T cell receptor beta chains from the same sample are listed, as sequenced in a study of OX40 agonist ivuxolimab in advanced cancers. The assay was immunoSEQ multiplex PCR, and TCRdb's table has in-frame clones only and misses some. The sample carries 30,000 or so clones, roughly 80% recorded once. The sequencing here drew on CD4+ or CD8+ T cells sorted from blood, taken in a trial of the OX40 agonist ivuxolimab. These receptors were obtained from an adult with an advanced solid tumor such as melanoma, head and neck, liver or kidney cancer.

The V and J genes are TRBV5-1 and TRBJ1-4; TRBD1 aligns across 9 bases. V was pared by 3 bases and J by 8 bases, with 14 bases of the junction left unmatched. The germline V gene has CDR1 SGHRS and CDR2 YFSETQ. This CDR3 region has 17 residues. The CDR3 coding sequence is TGCGCCAGCAGCTCGACCCCGACTGGGACAGGGTCGGAAAAACTGTTTTTT. Its translation: CASSSTPTGTGSEKLFF.

This clone occurred once. This sequence joins TRBV5-4 and TRBJ1-5; 8 bases agree with TRBD1. Trimming took 2 bases from V and 4 from J; bases not matched to a gene: 8. The CDR3 is 16 residues long. Germline CDR1 is SGHNT and CDR2 is YYREEE (reference sequence). CDR3 nucleotide sequence: TGTGCCAGCAGCTTTGGAGGAACAGGGGGGAATCAGCCCCAGCATTTT. The encoded protein is CASSFGGTGGNQPQHF.

The V and J genes are TRBV20-1 and TRBJ1-2; D remains ambiguous. V was cut by 3 bases and J by 13 bases, with 15 bases left in between. The CDR3 sequence is 11 residues long. Per the germline V gene, CDR1 is DFQATT and CDR2 is SNEGSKA (reference sequence). DNA for the CDR3: TGCAGTGCTAGCCCGGACGGAGCCAGCACCTTC. Translating it yields CSASPDGASTF.

By sample share, this clone is medium-sized (0.01 to 0.1%). The rearrangement joins TRBV19 to TRBJ2-1, with TRBD1 matching over 7 bases. Germline V lookup: CDR1 LNHDA, CDR2 SQIVND (reference sequence). The V and J ends lost 0 bases and 7 bases, in that order; junction bases with no gene match: 0. The CDR3 covers 13 residues. This CDR3 is CASSIETGNEQFF. CDR3 DNA sequence: TGTGCCAGTAGTATAGAGACAGGGAATGAGCAGTTCTTC. Variable domain in full (rest from reference TRBV19 and TRBJ2-1): DGGITQSPKYLFRKEGQNVTLSCEQNLNHDAMYWYRQDPGQGLRLIYYSQIVNDFQKGDIAEGYSVSREKKESFPLTVTSAQKNPTAFYLCASSIETGNEQFFGPGTRLTVL.